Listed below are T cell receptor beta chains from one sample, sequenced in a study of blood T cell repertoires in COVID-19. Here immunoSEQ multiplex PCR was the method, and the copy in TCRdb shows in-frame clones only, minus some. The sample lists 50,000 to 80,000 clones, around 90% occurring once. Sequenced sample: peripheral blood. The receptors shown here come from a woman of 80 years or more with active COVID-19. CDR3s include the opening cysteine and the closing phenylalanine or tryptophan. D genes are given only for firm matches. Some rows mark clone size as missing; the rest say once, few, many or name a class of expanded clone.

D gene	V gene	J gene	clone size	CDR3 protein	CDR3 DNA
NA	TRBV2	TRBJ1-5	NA	CASSLDQPQHF	TGTGCCAGCAGCCTCGATCAGCCCCAGCATTTT
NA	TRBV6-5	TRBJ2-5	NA	CASKLVEDYQETQYF	TGTGCCAGCAAGCTGGTCGAGGACTACCAAGAGACCCAGTACTTC
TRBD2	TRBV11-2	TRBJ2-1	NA	CASTLSRGGREQFF	TGTGCCAGCACCCTCTCTCGGGGAGGGCGAGAGCAGTTCTTC
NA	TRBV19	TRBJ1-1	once	CASSLLGGAEGRWNTEAFF	TGTGCCAGTAGCCTCCTAGGGGGGGCTGAGGGGAGGTGGAACACTGAAGCTTTCTTT
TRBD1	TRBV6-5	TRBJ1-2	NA	CASSTPQGARNGYTF	TGTGCCAGCAGTACTCCACAGGGGGCGCGGAATGGCTACACCTTC
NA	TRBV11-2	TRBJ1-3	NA	CASSSQGTSGNTIYF	TGTGCCAGCAGCTCGCAGGGGACCTCTGGAAACACCATATATTTT
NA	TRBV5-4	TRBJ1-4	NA	CASSPREGSNEKLFF	TGTGCCAGCAGCCCCAGGGAGGGGAGTAATGAAAAACTGTTTTTT
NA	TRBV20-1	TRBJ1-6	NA	CSASRTGFGNSPLHF	TGCAGTGCTAGTCGAACAGGGTTTGGCAATTCACCCCTCCACTTT
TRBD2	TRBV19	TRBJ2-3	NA	CASSISLAGSLEDTQYF	TGTGCCAGTAGTATAAGTCTAGCGGGATCATTAGAAGATACGCAGTATTTT
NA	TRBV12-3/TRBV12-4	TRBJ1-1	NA	CASRTPGLREAFF	TGTGCCAGCAGGACGCCGGGGTTACGTGAAGCTTTCTTT
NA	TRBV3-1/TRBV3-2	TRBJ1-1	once	CASSHLQGHTEAFF	TGTGCCAGCAGCCATCTACAGGGCCACACTGAAGCTTTCTTT
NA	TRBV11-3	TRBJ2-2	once	CASSPPGTGELFF	TGTGCCAGCAGCCCCCCGGGGACCGGGGAGCTGTTTTTT
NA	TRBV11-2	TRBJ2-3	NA	CASSPMLRVPDTQYF	TGTGCCAGCAGCCCAATGCTGCGGGTTCCAGATACGCAGTATTTT
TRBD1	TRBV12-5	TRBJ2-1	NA	CASGLVITGGLDNEQFF	TGTGCTAGTGGTTTGGTAATAACAGGGGGCCTGGACAATGAGCAGTTCTTC
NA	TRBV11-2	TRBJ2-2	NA	CASSALQGWETGELFF	TGTGCCAGCAGCGCTCTACAGGGTTGGGAGACCGGGGAGCTGTTTTTT
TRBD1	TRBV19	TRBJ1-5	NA	CASRPRTGPSNQPQHF	TGTGCCAGTAGACCTCGGACAGGGCCTTCAAATCAGCCCCAGCATTTT
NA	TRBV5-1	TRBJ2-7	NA	CASSHGQQGNEQYF	TGCGCCAGCAGCCATGGACAGCAGGGGAACGAGCAGTACTTC